This T cell receptor (beta chain) comes out of a study of PD-1 blockade in classical Hodgkin lymphoma. For the study at large: A 3 mg/kg intravenous dose of nivolumab was received by patients every 2 weeks. Study findings and constraints: Patients excluded were those beginning nivolumab under 1 year after ASCT. CD4+ TCR diversity rose significantly by C4D1, and CD8+ TCR diversity did not.

The sample's time point: cycle 4 day 1 (C4D1), after more than five weeks of nivolumab. All the patients suffered relapse after autologous stem cell transplantation, and brentuximab vedotin exposure differed. After thawing, PBMCs were subjected to magnetic negative selection to isolate CD8+ T cells. On this clone itself: Its antigen remains unidentified.

Data came from immunoSEQ multiplex PCR; TCRdb stores just in-frame clones and leaves some out. The repertoire holds thousands of clones, with 82% as singletons. V shed 5 bases and J shed 3 bases, with 16 bases lying between them. This CDR3 has 15 amino acids. Germline V lookup: CDR1 MDHEN, CDR2 SYDVKM. The sequence was obtained from a human donor with classical Hodgkin lymphoma. Sequenced here: CD8+ T cells from blood, sampled before the fourth cycle of nivolumab. The rearrangement uses TRBV28 and TRBJ2-5; D gene ambiguous. The CDR3 protein is CASSASRKGKETQYF. The CDR3 DNA reads TGTGCCAGCAGTGCCTCCCGGAAAGGCAAAGAGACCCAGTACTTC. The full variable domain, in which reference TRBV28 and TRBJ2-5 provide the parts outside the CDR3, is DVKVTQSSRYLVKRTGEKVFLECVQDMDHENMFWYRQDPGLGLRLIYFSYDVKMKEKGDIPEGYSVSREKKERFSLILESASTNQTSMYLCASSASRKGKETQYFGPGTRLLVL.